A single T cell receptor beta chain is shown here with its context. No antigen is known for it. The data stem from a study of radiation and T cells in renal cell carcinoma. As for time point: blood 4 weeks post-SBRT, at nephrectomy. Treatment meaning: 15 Gy SBRT to primary tumor, nephrectomy 4 weeks later. Nephrectomy followed 15 Gy stereotactic body radiation by 4 weeks. Findings and limits, study-wide: Top tumor clonotypes rose in blood 2 weeks post-radiation, then contracted.

This table comes from immunoSEQ multiplex PCR, and its TCRdb copy is limited to in-frame clones, with some not included. This sample carries 140,000 to 150,000 clones, 80% to 90% of them seen once, and the ten largest clones take 15% to 20%. The CDR3 runs to 15 residues. Trimming cost V 1 base and J 0 bases, with 7 bases left between them. Looked up from germline, CDR1 is MGHDK and CDR2 is SYGVNS. The sequence was collected from a woman in her 50s with renal cell carcinoma. The sample was blood, taken from a patient whose treatment included radiotherapy and nephrectomy. This sequence joins TRBV25-1 and TRBJ1-3; tentatively, D is TRBD1 (5 bases). CDR3 protein: CASSESGISGNTIYF. CDR3 nucleotides: TGTGCCAGCAGTGAATCAGGGATCTCTGGAAACACCATATATTTT.